The present T cell receptor (beta chain) was sequenced within a study of siplizumab effects on memory and regulatory T cells. Concerning this clone itself: Antigen: not known.

Study outcomes and limitations: Siplizumab significantly decreased alloreactive sequences from unstimulated CD4+ memory cells.

This table comes from immunoSEQ multiplex PCR, and its TCRdb copy is limited to in-frame clones, with some not included. The sample lists roughly 60,000 clones; about 96% were seen once. Sequenced material: naive CD8+ T cells sorted from blood. The receptor was isolated from a human donor in good health.

CDR3 nucleotides: TGTGCCAGCAGCCAATTGACAGGGGGAGGTCAGCCCCAGCATTTT. Translated: CASSQLTGGGQPQHF. This rearrangement joins TRBV7-2 to TRBJ1-5; TRBD1 matches 9 bases. The ends lost 5 bases at V and 6 bases at J; junction bases unmatched: 8. The CDR3 spans 15 residues. Germline V gene sequence: CDR1 SGHTA, CDR2 FQGNSA.